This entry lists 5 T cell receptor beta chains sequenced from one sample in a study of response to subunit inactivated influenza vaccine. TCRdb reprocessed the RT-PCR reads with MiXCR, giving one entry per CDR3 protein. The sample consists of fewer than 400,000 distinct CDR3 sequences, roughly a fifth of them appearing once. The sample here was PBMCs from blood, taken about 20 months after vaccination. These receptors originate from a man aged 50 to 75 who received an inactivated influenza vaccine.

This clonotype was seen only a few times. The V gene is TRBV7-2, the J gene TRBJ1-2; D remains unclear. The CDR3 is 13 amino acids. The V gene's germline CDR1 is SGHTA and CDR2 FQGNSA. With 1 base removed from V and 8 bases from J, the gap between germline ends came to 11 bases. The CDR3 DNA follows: TGTGCCAGCAGCTTAGTAATAGGGCAGGGCTACACCTTC. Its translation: CASSLVIGQGYTF.

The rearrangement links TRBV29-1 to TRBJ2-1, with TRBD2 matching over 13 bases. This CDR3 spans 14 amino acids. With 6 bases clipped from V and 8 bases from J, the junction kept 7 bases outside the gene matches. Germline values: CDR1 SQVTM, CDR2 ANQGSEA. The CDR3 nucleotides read TGCAGCGTCCGACTAGCGGGAGGACTGTATGAGCAGTTCTTC. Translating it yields CSVRLAGGLYEQFF.

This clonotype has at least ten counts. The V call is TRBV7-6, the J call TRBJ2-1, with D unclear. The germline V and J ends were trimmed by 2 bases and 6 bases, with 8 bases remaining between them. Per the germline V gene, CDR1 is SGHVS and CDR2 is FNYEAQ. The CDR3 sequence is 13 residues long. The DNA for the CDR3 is TGTGCCAGCAGCTTATCCTTAAGCAATGAGCAGTTCTTC. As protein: CASSLSLSNEQFF.

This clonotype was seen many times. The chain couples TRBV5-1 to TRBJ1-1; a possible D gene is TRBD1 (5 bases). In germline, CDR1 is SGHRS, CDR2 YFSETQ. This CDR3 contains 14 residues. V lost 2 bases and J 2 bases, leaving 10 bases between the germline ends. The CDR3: CASSLITGNTEAFF. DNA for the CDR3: TGCGCCAGCAGCTTAATCACAGGCAACACTGAAGCTTTCTTT.

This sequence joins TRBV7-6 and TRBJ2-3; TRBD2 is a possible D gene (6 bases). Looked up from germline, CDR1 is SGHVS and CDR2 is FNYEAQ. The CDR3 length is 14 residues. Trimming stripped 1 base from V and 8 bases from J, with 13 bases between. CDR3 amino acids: CASSLDGGTGTQYF. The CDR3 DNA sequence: TGTGCCAGCAGCTTAGACGGGGGAACGGGTACGCAGTATTTT.